The T cell receptor (beta chain) under discussion was sequenced for a study of blood T cell repertoires in COVID-19. Authors' data handling: Reference gene primer amplification gave estimated nucleated cell counts. Clones were sequenced by immunoSEQ multiplex PCR, and TCRdb holds only the in-frame ones, with some missing. The DNA was the basis for D and trimming; V, J and clone size are from that table. The sample holds tens of thousands of clones, 82% seen once. This clone was seen only a few times. The length of the CDR3 is 16 residues. Trimming took 2 bases from V and 3 from J, leaving 16 bases between them. Per germline, CDR1 MNHNY and CDR2 SVGAGI (reference sequence).

Sample: peripheral blood. This receptor was obtained from a human donor in a cohort sampled during active COVID-19. This sequence joins TRBV6-6 and TRBJ1-2, with D perhaps TRBD1 (6 bases). The CDR3 here is CASSYNRVQGDYGYTF. CDR3 nucleotide sequence: TGTGCCAGCAGTTACAACAGGGTACAGGGCGACTATGGCTACACCTTC.